Following are 32 T cell receptor beta chains from one sample sequenced in a study of technical replicates of blood from a few donors. Sequencing was performed with immunoSEQ multiplex PCR; in TCRdb, only in-frame clones are kept and a portion is missing. The sample includes 100,000 or so clones, approximately 94% of them seen just once. Sequenced material: T cells isolated from PBMCs. These receptors came from a human donor in good health.

The CDR3 here is CASSYAFTGRDGYTF. CDR3 in DNA: TGTGCCAGCAGTTACGCGTTTACAGGGAGGGATGGCTACACCTTC. V is TRBV6-6 and J is TRBJ1-2; TRBD1 is a possible D gene (6 bases). Trimming pared 2 bases from V and 6 bases from J, leaving 16 bases between. The CDR3 extends over 15 amino acids. In germline, CDR1 is MNHNY, CDR2 SVGAGI (reference sequence).

J is TRBJ1-2 and V is TRBV30; D is possibly TRBD1 (5 bases). The CDR3 loop spans 13 amino acids. The V and J ends lost 7 bases and 4 bases respectively, with 16 bases between them. CDR1 is GTSNPN and CDR2 is SVGIG in the germline V gene (reference sequence). The CDR3 region is CALAVGEGYGYTF. CDR3 in DNA: TGTGCCTTGGCCGTGGGGGAGGGCTATGGCTACACCTTC. The variable domain in full, with the rest retrieved from reference TRBV30 and TRBJ1-2, is SQTIHQWPATLVQPVGSPLSLECTVEGTSNPNLYWYRQAAGRGLQLLFYSVGIGQISSEVPQNLSASRPQDRQFILSSKKLLLSDSGFYLCALAVGEGYGYTFGSGTRLTVV.

The V gene is TRBV5-1, the J gene TRBJ2-2, with D perhaps matching TRBD2 (5 bases). This CDR3 has 14 residues. Germline CDR1 SGHRS, CDR2 YFSETQ. V was trimmed by 4 bases and J by 3 bases, leaving 10 bases between them. CDR3 nucleotides: TGCGCCAGCAGCGATACTAGTGACACCGGGGAGCTGTTTTTT. Its protein is CASSDTSDTGELFF.

V and J are TRBV28 and TRBJ2-5, with 7 positions matching TRBD1. Germline V CDR1 and CDR2: MDHEN, SYDVKM. With V trimmed by 2 bases and J by 5 bases, 2 bases remained unmatched. The CDR3 has 13 residues. CDR3 nucleotides: TGTGCCAGCAGTTTAGGACAGGTGGAGACCCAGTACTTC. Amino acids: CASSLGQVETQYF.

The rearrangement uses TRBV6-5 and TRBJ1-2; D is unclear. Germline lookup yields CDR1 MNHEY and CDR2 SVGAGI. The CDR3 extends over 11 amino acids. The V and J ends lost 5 bases and 6 bases respectively, with 7 bases between them. The CDR3 sequence: CASSHGNGYTF. CDR3 bases: TGTGCCAGCAGTCACGGGAATGGCTACACCTTC.

V and J are TRBV18 and TRBJ1-5; D possibly corresponds to TRBD1 (5 bases). The CDR3 consists of 15 residues. From germline, CDR1 is KGHSH and CDR2 LQKENI. Trimming shortened V by 2 bases and J by 0 bases, and 8 bases separated the two germline ends. CDR3 nucleotide sequence: TGTGCCAGCTCACCAACCACAGGTAGCAATCAGCCCCAGCATTTT. It yields the protein CASSPTTGSNQPQHF. The full variable domain, rest sourced from reference TRBV18 and TRBJ1-5, is NAGVMQNPRHLVRRRGQEARLRCSPMKGHSHVYWYRQLPEEGLKFMVYLQKENIIDESGMPKERFSAEFPKEGPSILRIQQVVRGDSAAYFCASSPTTGSNQPQHFGDGTRLSIL.

The chain couples TRBV6-4 to TRBJ2-1; the D is unclear. This CDR3 comprises 13 residues. In germline, CDR1 is MRHNA, CDR2 SNTAGT. The V gene lost 2 bases and the J gene lost 10 bases, with 12 bases spanning the gap. CDR3 in DNA: TGTGCCAGCAGTGACCAGTCATTGAGGGAGCAGTTCTTC. The encoded protein is CASSDQSLREQFF.

The chain is built from TRBV7-6 and TRBJ1-1; 8 positions match TRBD1. The CDR3 sequence is 15 residues long. V shed 5 bases, J shed 11 bases, and the junction held 16 bases outside the gene matches. Germline loops: CDR1 SGHVS, CDR2 FNYEAQ. This chain's CDR3 is CASSPADREVKGAFF. The CDR3 coding sequence is TGTGCCAGCAGCCCTGCGGACAGGGAGGTGAAAGGCGCTTTCTTT.

In DNA, the CDR3 is TGCGCCAGCAGCCAAGATGGTTTTCGGGGTCTCTCTGGGGCCAACGTCCTGACTTTC. Translated, it gives CASSQDGFRGLSGANVLTF. V and J are TRBV4-1 and TRBJ2-6; tentative D call: TRBD2 (5 bases). The CDR3 covers 19 residues. Trimming cost V 0 bases and J 0 bases, with 15 bases left between them. Germline loops: CDR1 MGHRA, CDR2 YSYEKL.

The V and J genes are TRBV2 and TRBJ2-2; maybe TRBD1 (6 bases). The ends were cut back, 11 bases at V and 4 bases at J, with 20 bases in the middle. The CDR3 extends over 15 amino acids. CDR1 is SNHLY and CDR2 is FYNNEI in the germline V gene. The CDR3 protein is CAGNRDKSFTGELFF. Written as DNA, the CDR3 is TGTGCCGGCAATCGGGACAAGAGTTTCACCGGGGAGCTGTTTTTT.

The genes are TRBV13 and TRBJ2-7, with TRBD2 as a possible D gene (5 bases). The CDR3 totals 16 residues. Trimming pared 4 bases from V and 0 bases from J, leaving 16 bases between. Per germline, CDR1 PRHDT and CDR2 FYEKMQ (reference sequence). CDR3 bases: TGTGCCAGCAGCTCACTCGAGGAGCGGAGCTCCTACGAGCAGTACTTC. Translation: CASSSLEERSSYEQYF.

This chain links TRBV7-6 with TRBJ1-3, with a possible D match to TRBD1 (5 bases). V was trimmed by 5 bases and J by 0 bases, leaving 14 bases between them. The CDR3 length is 16 residues. Germline loops: CDR1 SGHVS, CDR2 FNYEAQ. CDR3 amino acids: CASSPGLAASGNTIYF. CDR3 nucleotides: TGTGCCAGCAGCCCGGGACTCGCGGCCTCTGGAAACACCATATATTTT. The complete variable domain, with remaining parts taken from reference TRBV7-6 and TRBJ1-3, reads GAGVSQSPRYKVTKRGQDVALRCDPISGHVSLYWYRQALGQGPEFLTYFNYEAQQDKSGLPNDRFSAERPEGSISTLTIQRTEQRDSAMYRCASSPGLAASGNTIYFGEGSWLTVV.

This clone came up once. The CDR3 DNA reads TGTGCCAGCAGTTTATTCGGTCGTAGCGTGAACACCGGGGAGCTGTTTTTT. Amino acid sequence: CASSLFGRSVNTGELFF. This sequence joins TRBV28 and TRBJ2-2, with a tentative D call TRBD2 (5 bases). The CDR3 has 17 residues. Trimming left V 1 base short and J 1 base short, with 13 bases between. Germline assignment: CDR1 MDHEN and CDR2 SYDVKM.

This clone is a singleton in its sample. This chain joins TRBV19 and TRBJ2-7, with TRBD2 matching over 7 bases. This CDR3 contains 15 residues. The V and J ends lost 0 bases and 1 base, in that order; junction bases with no gene match: 3. CDR1 is LNHDA, CDR2 SQIVND, per germline (reference sequence). The CDR3 bases are TGTGCCAGTAGTATAGATGGCGGGAGTTCCTACGAGCAGTACTTC. Translated, it gives CASSIDGGSSYEQYF.

The V and J genes are TRBV19 and TRBJ1-2, with D perhaps matching TRBD1 (5 bases). Trimming stripped 4 bases from V and 3 bases from J, with 12 bases between. This CDR3 has 14 amino acids. Germline CDR1 LNHDA, CDR2 SQIVND (reference sequence). The CDR3 sequence is CASSKQDADYGYTF. The CDR3 DNA reads as TGTGCCAGTAGTAAACAGGACGCGGACTATGGCTACACCTTC.

The chain recombines TRBV27 with TRBJ2-7, with 8 positions matching TRBD1. The germline V gene has CDR1 MNHEY and CDR2 SMNVEV (reference sequence). CDR3 length: 14 amino acids. J was trimmed by 3 bases and V by 6 bases; bases with no gene match: 7. CDR3 in amino acids: CASREAGGNYEQYF. Written as DNA, the CDR3 is TGTGCCAGCAGGGAGGCAGGGGGCAACTACGAGCAGTACTTC.

This clone appeared once. This sequence joins TRBV7-5 and TRBJ2-7; the table calls TRBD1, which could not be checked here. TRBV7-5 is designated a pseudogene. CDR3 length: 14 amino acids. The CDR3 DNA reads as TGTGTCAGAAGCTGTGGGACAGGGGTCTACGAGCAGTACTTC. This encodes CVRSCGTGVYEQYF.

The rearrangement links TRBV5-1 to TRBJ1-3; no clear D gene. The V end lost 0 bases, the J end lost 0 bases, and 13 bases lay between the germline ends. The CDR3 length is 17 residues. Germline lookup yields CDR1 SGHRS and CDR2 YFSETQ. The CDR3 region has the DNA TGCGCCAGCAGCTTGGCCGGTAACGCGGGCTCTGGAAACACCATATATTTT. Its protein is CASSLAGNAGSGNTIYF.

V gene TRBV11-3 combines with J gene TRBJ2-1; 13 nucleotides line up with TRBD2. This CDR3 contains 17 residues. Trimming took 3 bases from V and 5 from J; bases not matched to a gene: 7. Germline V gene lookup returns CDR1 SGHNT and CDR2 YENEEA. The CDR3 region has the DNA TGTGCCAGCAGCTTCGGACTTACTAGCGGGGGGGACAATGAGCAGTTCTTC. Protein sequence: CASSFGLTSGGDNEQFF. The full variable domain, completed using reference TRBV11-3 and TRBJ2-1, is EAGVVQSPRYKIIEKKQPVAFWCNPISGHNTLYWYLQNLGQGPELLIRYENEEAVDDSQLPKDRFSAERLKGVDSTLKIQPAELGDSAVYLCASSFGLTSGGDNEQFFGPGTRLTVL.

The V gene is TRBV6-1, the J gene TRBJ2-5; D is possibly TRBD1 (5 bases). Trimming removed 2 bases at V and 3 bases at J, with 7 bases between. The length of the CDR3 is 13 residues. CDR1 MNHNS and CDR2 SASEGT come from the germline V gene. Written as DNA, the CDR3 is TGTGCCAGCAGTGAAAGGGGCAAAGAGACCCAGTACTTC. It translates to CASSERGKETQYF.

This chain uses TRBV11-2 with TRBJ2-7; 7 bases line up with TRBD2. This CDR3 has 16 amino acids. With V trimmed by 5 bases and J by 5 bases, 15 bases remained unmatched. Germline CDR1 and CDR2: SGHAT and FQNNGV. The CDR3 loop reads CASSPREGRVFDEQYF. The CDR3 DNA follows: TGTGCCAGCAGCCCTAGGGAGGGCAGAGTCTTCGACGAGCAGTACTTC.

This chain connects TRBV19 to TRBJ2-7; the match to TRBD2 covers 7 bases. Germline V lookup: CDR1 LNHDA, CDR2 SQIVND (reference sequence). This CDR3 is 15 amino acids long. Losses at the gene ends were 3 bases for V and 3 bases for J; bases not matched to a gene: 8. CDR3 sequence reads: CASSMSGTNHYEQYF. CDR3 bases: TGTGCCAGTAGTATGTCCGGGACTAACCACTACGAGCAGTACTTC. The full variable domain, in which reference TRBV19 and TRBJ2-7 provide the parts outside the CDR3, is DGGITQSPKYLFRKEGQNVTLSCEQNLNHDAMYWYRQDPGQGLRLIYYSQIVNDFQKGDIAEGYSVSREKKESFPLTVTSAQKNPTAFYLCASSMSGTNHYEQYFGPGTRLTVT.

V and J are TRBV15 and TRBJ2-3, with 7 nucleotides matching TRBD2. Germline V gene data show CDR1 as LNHNV and CDR2 as YYDKDF (reference sequence). The CDR3 spans 15 residues. Trimming removed 5 bases from V and 0 bases from J; junction bases left unmatched: 5. The CDR3 spells CATSERAGSTDTQYF. The CDR3 DNA sequence: TGTGCCACCAGCGAACGAGCGGGGAGCACAGATACGCAGTATTTT.

The chain couples TRBV11-2 to TRBJ2-1; D might be TRBD2 (5 bases). Between the trimmed V and J ends, which lost 1 base and 6 bases, there was a span of 7 bases. Germline assignment: CDR1 SGHAT and CDR2 FQNNGV. This CDR3 has 13 residues. CDR3 coding DNA: TGTGCCAGCAGCTTAGCTACTAGCAATGAGCAGTTCTTC. Its translation is CASSLATSNEQFF.

The V call is TRBV5-1, the J call TRBJ2-7; 9 bases fit TRBD1. This CDR3 comprises 14 residues. Trimming cost V 5 bases and J 6 bases; bases outside gene matches: 9. Germline-derived CDR1 and CDR2 are SGHRS and YFSETQ. CDR3 in amino acids: CASRGDTGGSEQYF. CDR3 nucleotide sequence: TGCGCCAGCAGAGGGGACACAGGGGGCTCCGAGCAGTACTTC.

The genes are TRBV6-6 and TRBJ1-2; D is possibly TRBD1 (6 bases). CDR3 length: 14 amino acids. Germline CDR1 and CDR2: MNHNY and SVGAGI (reference sequence). Trimming removed 5 bases at V and 0 bases at J, with 10 bases between. The CDR3 DNA follows: TGTGCCAGCAGTAACAGACAGGCTAACTATGGCTACACCTTC. Translating gives CASSNRQANYGYTF.

V is TRBV29-1 and J is TRBJ2-1; TRBD2 matches 8 bases. From germline, CDR1 is SQVTM and CDR2 ANQGSEA. J was trimmed by 12 bases and V by 7 bases; bases with no gene match: 14. This CDR3 has 13 residues. As DNA, the CDR3 is TGCAGCGGTAGCGGGATCCCCCCCATGGGGCAGTTCTTC. Amino acid sequence: CSGSGIPPMGQFF.

This chain's CDR3 is CASTGSSSSYNEQFF. The CDR3 DNA reads as TGCGCCAGCACCGGGTCTTCTAGCTCCTACAATGAGCAGTTCTTC. This chain uses TRBV10-2 with TRBJ2-1; no clear D. Germline V gene lookup returns CDR1 WSHSY and CDR2 SAAADI. This CDR3 is 15 amino acids long. V dropped 7 bases and J dropped 0 bases, with 13 bases sitting between them.

V usage is TRBV9 and J usage is TRBJ1-1, with 8 bases identical to TRBD1. The J segment lost 0 bases and the V segment lost 4 bases, leaving 5 bases of the junction unmatched. The length of the CDR3 is 15 residues. Germline V gene lookup returns CDR1 SGDLS and CDR2 YYNGEE. The DNA of the CDR3 is TGTGCCAGCAGCTCACCCAGGGGGCTGAACACTGAAGCTTTCTTT. Its translation: CASSSPRGLNTEAFF.

The genes are TRBV29-1 and TRBJ2-3; D might be TRBD2 (6 bases). Germline CDR1 SQVTM, CDR2 ANQGSEA. The CDR3 length is 14 residues. With 4 bases removed from V and 1 base from J, the gap between germline ends came to 12 bases. CDR3: CSVGASARTDTQYF. CDR3 DNA: TGCAGCGTTGGGGCTAGCGCCCGCACAGATACGCAGTATTTT.

V and J are TRBV18 and TRBJ2-5, with D perhaps matching TRBD1 (6 bases). Trimming pared 3 bases from V and 5 bases from J, leaving 13 bases between. Germline CDR1 KGHSH, CDR2 LQKENI. The CDR3 is made up of 14 amino acids. Here the CDR3 reads CASSPSGDEETQYF. The CDR3 region has the DNA TGTGCCAGCTCACCTTCAGGGGATGAGGAGACCCAGTACTTC. The full variable domain, its missing parts supplied by reference TRBV18 and TRBJ2-5, is NAGVMQNPRHLVRRRGQEARLRCSPMKGHSHVYWYRQLPEEGLKFMVYLQKENIIDESGMPKERFSAEFPKEGPSILRIQQVVRGDSAAYFCASSPSGDEETQYFGPGTRLLVL.

In its sample, this clone was seen once. J is TRBJ2-7 and V is TRBV5-4; 10 nucleotides agree with TRBD1. Germline CDR1 and CDR2: SGHNT and YYREEE (reference sequence). V gave up 4 bases and J gave up 6 bases; unmatched junction bases: 10. This CDR3 spans 15 amino acids. CDR3 residues: CASSPGGQGLGEQYF. The DNA for the CDR3 is TGTGCCAGCAGCCCAGGGGGACAGGGGCTAGGCGAGCAGTACTTC.